This record looks at one TCR beta chain sequence and its context. Losses at the gene ends were 7 bases for V and 3 bases for J; bases not matched to a gene: 8. Germline V gene data show CDR1 as SEHNR and CDR2 as FQNEAQ (reference sequence). CDR3 size: 15 residues. This record comes from a study of blood T cell repertoires in COVID-19. Produced via immunoSEQ multiplex PCR; TCRdb's table is partial and in-frame only. The repertoire holds hundreds of thousands of clones, with about 84% as singletons. The sequenced sample consisted of peripheral blood. V gene TRBV7-9 combines with J gene TRBJ1-1, with 10 nucleotides matching TRBD1. This TCR was recovered from a woman of 80 years or more with COVID-19, enrolled during active disease. CDR3 loop: CASMPWTGGYTEAFF. In DNA, the CDR3 is TGTGCCAGCATGCCCTGGACAGGGGGGTACACTGAAGCTTTCTTT.